The rows below give T cell receptor beta chains drawn from one sample of a study of CD8 T cells in Susac syndrome. TCRdb independently ran MiXCR on the immunoSEQ multiplex PCR reads; one entry per CDR3 protein. This sample carries around 200,000 distinct CDR3 sequences, 95% of them seen once, and the ten largest clones take roughly 0.095%. Sequenced: CD4+ T cells from PBMCs. The source is a human donor with multiple sclerosis. Both conserved end residues are part of each CDR3. Fields, in order: D gene, clone size, J gene, V gene, CDR3 DNA, CDR3 protein. A D gene is named only where the DNA matches it firmly. Clone size is given for some rows only: seen once, a few or many times, or a class if the clone is expanded.

d_call: TRBD1
clone_size: -
j_call: TRBJ1-2
v_call: TRBV4-3
cdr3_nt: TGCGCCAGCAGCCAAGTGGCAGGGGGTGGCTACACCTTC
cdr3_aa: CASSQVAGGGYTF

d_call: -
clone_size: once
j_call: TRBJ1-1
v_call: TRBV7-9
cdr3_nt: TGTGCCAGCAGCTACAGTTCAAACACTGAAGCTTTCTTT
cdr3_aa: CASSYSSNTEAFF

d_call: TRBD1
clone_size: -
j_call: TRBJ1-1
v_call: TRBV11-2
cdr3_nt: TGTGCCAGCAGCTCGTCCTACAGGGGGGAAGCTTTCTTT
cdr3_aa: CASSSSYRGEAFF

d_call: -
clone_size: -
j_call: TRBJ1-5
v_call: TRBV19
cdr3_nt: TGTGCCAGTAGGACGAGGGGTTTTCAGCCCCAGCATTTT
cdr3_aa: CASRTRGFQPQHF

d_call: TRBD2
clone_size: -
j_call: TRBJ2-5
v_call: TRBV20-1
cdr3_nt: TGCAGTGCTAGAGATCAGGGTGGGCAGGTTGGACTAGCGGGGGGGTATGAGACCCAGTACTTC
cdr3_aa: CSARDQGGQVGLAGGYETQYF

d_call: -
clone_size: -
j_call: TRBJ1-1
v_call: TRBV13
cdr3_nt: TGTGCCAGCAGCCTCCCCGGCGGGGCCAAGGCTGAAGCTTTCTTT
cdr3_aa: CASSLPGGAKAEAFF

d_call: -
clone_size: -
j_call: TRBJ2-6
v_call: TRBV7-9
cdr3_nt: TGTGCCAGCAGCTTCGAGGGGATCCACGTCCTGACTTTC
cdr3_aa: CASSFEGIHVLTF

d_call: -
clone_size: -
j_call: TRBJ1-6
v_call: TRBV7-9
cdr3_nt: TGTGCCAGCAGCCCGACCGGGGGCTGGAGACCCCTCCACTTT
cdr3_aa: CASSPTGGWRPLHF

d_call: -
clone_size: -
j_call: TRBJ2-1
v_call: TRBV12-3/TRBV12-4
cdr3_nt: TGTGCCAGCAGTTTGGCAGGACTTAATGAGCAGTTCTTC
cdr3_aa: CASSLAGLNEQFF

d_call: -
clone_size: -
j_call: TRBJ1-3
v_call: TRBV4-2
cdr3_nt: TGTGCCAGCAGCCCCCCGGGGAGGTCTGGAAACACCATATATTTT
cdr3_aa: CASSPPGRSGNTIYF

d_call: TRBD2
clone_size: -
j_call: TRBJ2-1
v_call: TRBV28
cdr3_nt: TGTGCCAGCCCCCCCCCGGGGGGGACCTACAATGAGCAGTTCTTC
cdr3_aa: CASPPPGGTYNEQFF

d_call: -
clone_size: -
j_call: TRBJ2-2
v_call: TRBV15
cdr3_nt: TGTGCCACCAGGAGCCCACCCACCGGGGAGCTGTTTTTT
cdr3_aa: CATRSPPTGELFF

d_call: TRBD1
clone_size: -
j_call: TRBJ2-1
v_call: TRBV25-1
cdr3_nt: TGTGCCAGCAGTGAGCACAGGGGTGCGGAGAACAATGAGCAGTTCTTC
cdr3_aa: CASSEHRGAENNEQFF

d_call: TRBD1
clone_size: -
j_call: TRBJ2-7
v_call: TRBV5-1
cdr3_nt: TGTGCCAGCAGCTTAGCTGGGACAGGTCCCTACGAGCAGTACTTC
cdr3_aa: CASSLAGTGPYEQYF

d_call: TRBD2
clone_size: -
j_call: TRBJ2-1
v_call: TRBV12-3/TRBV12-4
cdr3_nt: TGTGCCAGCAGCCATGGACTAGCGGGGAAATACAATGAGCAGTTCTTC
cdr3_aa: CASSHGLAGKYNEQFF

d_call: -
clone_size: -
j_call: TRBJ2-1
v_call: TRBV30
cdr3_nt: TGTGCCTGGAGTGTACGAGGGACTGTAAACAATGAGCAGTTCTTC
cdr3_aa: CAWSVRGTVNNEQFF

d_call: -
clone_size: -
j_call: TRBJ1-1
v_call: TRBV7-9
cdr3_nt: TGTGCCAGCAGCCGGATCATGGGGGAAGCTTTCTTT
cdr3_aa: CASSRIMGEAFF

d_call: -
clone_size: -
j_call: TRBJ2-7
v_call: TRBV23-1
cdr3_nt: TGCGCCAGCAGTCACCGACGGACTCAGGGGGGCTACGAGCAGTACTTC
cdr3_aa: CASSHRRTQGGYEQYF